The 10 T cell receptor beta chains below were found in one sample sequenced in a study of blood T cell repertoires in COVID-19 (dated by TCRdb to 2020 to 2022). The library was produced with the immunoSEQ multiplex PCR assay. This is the immuneACCESS table as TCRdb keeps it, with only in-frame sequences that have V and J called. A part of the clones is gone; compared with another copy, unresolved V genes explain less than half, and the rest is unexplained. The sample table holds roughly 90,000 clones, of which roughly 82% were seen once. The top ten hold around a quarter of the sample. The source material was peripheral blood. These receptors were obtained from a human donor in a cohort sampled during active COVID-19.

The V gene is TRBV18, the J gene TRBJ2-6, with D hard to call. Trimming pared 3 bases from V and 0 bases from J, leaving 6 bases between. CDR1 KGHSH and CDR2 LQKENI come from the germline V gene. The CDR3 has 15 amino acids. The DNA of the CDR3 is TGTGCCAGCTCACCGCGGAGCTCTGGGGCCAACGTCCTGACTTTC. It translates to CASSPRSSGANVLTF. Looking up the rest from reference TRBV18 and TRBJ2-6 gives the full variable domain: NAGVMQNPRHLVRRRGQEARLRCSPMKGHSHVYWYRQLPEEGLKFMVYLQKENIIDESGMPKERFSAEFPKEGPSILRIQQVVRGDSAAYFCASSPRSSGANVLTFGAGSRLTVL.

The V call is TRBV7-2, the J call TRBJ2-2, with 8 bases that match TRBD2. The CDR3 is made up of 15 amino acids. J gave up 4 bases and V 4 bases, and 5 bases lay outside the gene matches. The germline gives CDR1 SGHTA, CDR2 FQGNSA. In DNA, the CDR3 is TGTGCCAGCAGCTCCGGGACTAGGGGCACCGGGGAGCTGTTTTTT. It specifies CASSSGTRGTGELFF.

This rearrangement joins TRBV9 to TRBJ2-5, with D possibly matching TRBD1 (6 bases). This CDR3 comprises 14 residues. Germline CDR1 reads SGDLS; CDR2 reads YYNGEE. Trimming removed 1 base from V and 5 bases from J, with 12 bases in between. CDR3 DNA: TGTGCCAGCAGCGTAAGTCCGAGGGGGGAGACCCAGTACTTC. Translating gives CASSVSPRGETQYF. The full variable domain, its missing parts supplied by reference TRBV9 and TRBJ2-5, is DSGVTQTPKHLITATGQRVTLRCSPRSGDLSVYWYQQSLDQGLQFLIQYYNGEERAKGNILERFSAQQFPDLHSELNLSSLELGDSALYFCASSVSPRGETQYFGPGTRLLVL.

The rearrangement links TRBV6-2 or TRBV6-3 to TRBJ2-5; the D gene is possibly TRBD2 (6 bases). CDR3 length: 15 amino acids. Trimming left V 5 bases short and J 5 bases short, with 18 bases between. Germline CDR1 is MNHEY and CDR2 is SVGEGT. DNA for the CDR3: TGTGCCAGCAGTCCCTTGGGACTCGAAGCGGAGACCCAGTACTTC. The encoded protein is CASSPLGLEAETQYF.

This clone showed up just once. The genes are TRBV5-1 and TRBJ2-3; 8 bases align to TRBD1. The CDR3 length is 15 residues. V trimming: 4 bases; J trimming: 2 bases; junction bases outside the gene matches: 6. The germline V gene has CDR1 SGHRS and CDR2 YFSETQ. The CDR3 DNA follows: TGCGCCAGCAGCGCGGGACAGGCTTTCACAGATACGCAGTATTTT. Its protein product is CASSAGQAFTDTQYF. Full variable domain (outside the CDR3, taken from reference TRBV5-1 and TRBJ2-3): KAGVTQTPRYLIKTRGQQVTLSCSPISGHRSVSWYQQTPGQGLQFLFEYFSETQRNKGNFPGRFSGRQFSNSRSEMNVSTLELGDSALYLCASSAGQAFTDTQYFGPGTRLTVL.

The rearrangement joins TRBV6-2 or TRBV6-3 to TRBJ1-5; no firm D call. Germline-derived CDR1 and CDR2 are MNHEY and SVGEGT. The V gene lost 5 bases and the J gene lost 4 bases, with 21 bases spanning the gap. This CDR3 contains 17 residues. The CDR3 spells CASSTPPGGTSNQPQHF. The CDR3 DNA sequence: TGTGCCAGCAGTACCCCTCCTGGAGGCACATCGAATCAGCCCCAGCATTTT.

This clone was seen just once. The chain links TRBV7-2 to TRBJ2-4, with 8 positions matching TRBD1. V was pared by 3 bases and J by 7 bases, with 8 bases of the junction left unmatched. This CDR3 comprises 15 residues. Germline CDR1 reads SGHTA; CDR2 reads FQGNSA. The DNA for the CDR3 is TGTGCCAGCAGCTTTCGGACAGGGCGGTACAACATTCAGTACTTC. The encoded protein is CASSFRTGRYNIQYF.

The genes are TRBV29-1 and TRBJ2-3; 7 nucleotides line up with TRBD1. Trimming took 6 bases from V and 1 from J; bases not matched to a gene: 13. This CDR3 is built from 16 residues. Germline V CDR1 and CDR2: SQVTM, ANQGSEA. CDR3 nucleotide sequence: TGCAGCGTCGCCCCCGGGCAGGGGGTCCGCACAGATACGCAGTATTTT. As protein: CSVAPGQGVRTDTQYF.

Comment on this clone: Other DNA sequences in this specimen translate into the identical CDR3. This chain uses TRBV10-3 with TRBJ2-7; weak D call: TRBD2 (6 bases). The CDR3 has 14 residues. Per the germline V gene, CDR1 is ENHRY and CDR2 is SYGVKD. V lost 0 bases, J lost 4 bases, and 10 bases lay in between. CDR3: CAISESTGGYEQYF. The CDR3, as DNA: TGTGCCATCAGTGAGTCAACAGGAGGGTACGAGCAGTACTTC.

V usage is TRBV5-1 and J usage is TRBJ2-1, with 9 bases aligning to TRBD2. The CDR3 is 15 amino acids. V trimming: 2 bases; J trimming: 6 bases; junction bases outside the gene matches: 6. The germline V gene encodes CDR1 SGHRS and CDR2 YFSETQ. CDR3 amino acids: CASSLVVAGANEQFF. CDR3 coding DNA: TGCGCCAGCAGCTTAGTTGTAGCGGGAGCCAATGAGCAGTTCTTC.